A single TCR beta chain is shown here with its context. This specimen belongs to a study of control samples from healthy donors and cancer patients. The table came from immunoSEQ multiplex PCR; TCRdb's copy has only in-frame clones and leaves some out. The sample lists around 120,000 clones, over 90% seen once, with about 2.6% in the top ten. Germline loops: CDR1 SGHNT, CDR2 YYREEE (reference sequence). This CDR3 contains 16 residues. V gave up 4 bases and J gave up 6 bases, with 22 bases separating them. The sequenced sample consisted of blood. The gene calls are TRBV5-4 and TRBJ1-1, with D perhaps TRBD1 (6 bases). This clonotype originated in a man aged 30 to 39 in good health. In DNA form, the CDR3 reads TGTGCCAGCAGCCCACAGCTACGGGGGGGGCGTGCTGAAGCTTTCTTT. Translation: CASSPQLRGGRAEAFF.